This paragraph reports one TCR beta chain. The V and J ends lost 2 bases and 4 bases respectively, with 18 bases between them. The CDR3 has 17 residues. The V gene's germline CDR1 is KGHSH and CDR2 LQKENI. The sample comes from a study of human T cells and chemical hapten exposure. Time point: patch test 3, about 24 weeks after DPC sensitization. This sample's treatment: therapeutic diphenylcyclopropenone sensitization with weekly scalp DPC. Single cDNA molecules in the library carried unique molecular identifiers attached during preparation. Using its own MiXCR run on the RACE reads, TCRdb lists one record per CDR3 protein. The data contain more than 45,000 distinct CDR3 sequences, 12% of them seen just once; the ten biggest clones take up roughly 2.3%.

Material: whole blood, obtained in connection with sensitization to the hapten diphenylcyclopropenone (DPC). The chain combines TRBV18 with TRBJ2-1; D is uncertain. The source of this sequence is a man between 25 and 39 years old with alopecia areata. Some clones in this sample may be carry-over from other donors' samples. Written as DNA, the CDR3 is TGTGCCAGCTCACCATCTAGGATCAGCGCTAGTTACAATGAGCAGTTCTTC. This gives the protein CASSPSRISASYNEQFF.